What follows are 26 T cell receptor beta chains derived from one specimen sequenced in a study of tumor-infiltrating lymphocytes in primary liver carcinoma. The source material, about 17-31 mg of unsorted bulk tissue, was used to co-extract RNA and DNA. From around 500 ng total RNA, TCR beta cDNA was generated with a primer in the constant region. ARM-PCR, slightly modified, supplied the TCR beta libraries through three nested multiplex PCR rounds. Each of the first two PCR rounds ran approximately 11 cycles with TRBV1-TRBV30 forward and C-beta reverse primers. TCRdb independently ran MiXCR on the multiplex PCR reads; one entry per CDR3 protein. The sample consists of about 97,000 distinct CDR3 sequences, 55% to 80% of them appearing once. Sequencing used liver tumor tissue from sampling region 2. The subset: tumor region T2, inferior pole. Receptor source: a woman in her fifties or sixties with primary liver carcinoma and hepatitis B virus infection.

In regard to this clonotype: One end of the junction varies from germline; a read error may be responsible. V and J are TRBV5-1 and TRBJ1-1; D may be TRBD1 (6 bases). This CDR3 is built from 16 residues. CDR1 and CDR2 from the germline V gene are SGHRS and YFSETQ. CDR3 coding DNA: TGCGCCGGCAGGAGGGGGGCAGGCCGGGTTGACACTGAAGCTTTCTTT. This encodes CAGRRGAGRVDTEAFF. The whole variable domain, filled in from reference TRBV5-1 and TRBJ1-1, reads KAGVTQTPRYLIKTRGQQVTLSCSPISGHRSVSWYQQTPGQGLQFLFEYFSETQRNKGNFPGRFSGRQFSNSRSEMNVSTLELGDSALYLCAGRRGAGRVDTEAFFGQGTRLTVV.

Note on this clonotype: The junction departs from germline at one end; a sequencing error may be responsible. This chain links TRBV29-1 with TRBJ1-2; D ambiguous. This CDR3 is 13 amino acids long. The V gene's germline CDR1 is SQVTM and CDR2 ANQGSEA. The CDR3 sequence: CSVDDTPNHGYTF. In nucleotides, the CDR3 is TGCAGCGTTGATGACACCCCTAACCATGGATACACCTTC.

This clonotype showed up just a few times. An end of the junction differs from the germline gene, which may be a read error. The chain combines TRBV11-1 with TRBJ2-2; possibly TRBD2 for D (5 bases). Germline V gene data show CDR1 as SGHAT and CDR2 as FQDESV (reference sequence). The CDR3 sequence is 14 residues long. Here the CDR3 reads CASRSSLDTGELFF. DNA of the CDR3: TGTGCCAGTAGATCGAGCCTTGACACCGGGGAGCTCTTTTTT.

CDR3 sequence reads: CASSRKGDSKNIQYF. CDR3 nucleotide sequence: TGTGCCAGCTCCCGGAAGGGGGACAGCAAAAACATTCAGTACTTC. This sequence joins TRBV18 and TRBJ2-4; the match to TRBD1 covers 7 bases. The CDR3 totals 15 residues. CDR1 is KGHSH and CDR2 is LQKENI in the germline V gene. The J segment lost 3 bases and the V segment lost 6 bases, leaving 8 bases of the junction unmatched.

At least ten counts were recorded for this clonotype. The CDR3 DNA is TGTGCCAGCACCGTTACCGGCCGGCGGAACACTGAAGCTTTCTTT. This sequence encodes CASTVTGRRNTEAFF. The gene calls are TRBV6-2 or TRBV6-3 and TRBJ1-1; D unresolved. Germline CDR1 reads MNHEY; CDR2 reads SVGEGT. The V gene lost 7 bases and the J gene lost 1 base, with 16 bases spanning the gap. The CDR3 is 15 residues long.

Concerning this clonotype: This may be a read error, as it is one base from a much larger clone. For the CDR3, the DNA is TGTGCCAGCAGCTTAGACAGGGGGGGCGGCTACACCTTC. This gives the protein CASSLDRGGGYTF. The rearrangement links TRBV7-9 to TRBJ1-2, with 8 positions matching TRBD1. This CDR3 spans 13 amino acids. Germline V gene data show CDR1 as SEHNR and CDR2 as FQNEAQ (reference sequence). The V and J ends lost 1 base and 8 bases, in that order; junction bases with no gene match: 3. Based on the CDR3 plus reference TRBV7-9 and TRBJ1-2, the full variable domain is DTGVSQNPRHKITKRGQNVTFRCDPISEHNRLYWYRQTLGQGPEFLTYFQNEAQLEKSRLLSDRFSAERPKGSFSTLEIQRTEQGDSAMYLCASSLDRGGGYTFGSGTRLTVV.

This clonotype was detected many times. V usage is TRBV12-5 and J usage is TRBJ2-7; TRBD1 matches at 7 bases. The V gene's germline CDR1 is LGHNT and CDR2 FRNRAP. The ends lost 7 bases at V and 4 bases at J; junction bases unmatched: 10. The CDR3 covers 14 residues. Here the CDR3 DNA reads TGTGCTAGTGCCCCACAGGGGAACCTTTACGAGCAGTACTTC. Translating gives CASAPQGNLYEQYF.

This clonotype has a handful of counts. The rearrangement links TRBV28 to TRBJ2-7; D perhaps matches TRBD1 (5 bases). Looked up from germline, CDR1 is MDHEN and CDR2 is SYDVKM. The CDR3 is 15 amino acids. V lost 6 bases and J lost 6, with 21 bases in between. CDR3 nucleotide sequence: TGTGCCAGCAGCCCTCGGTTAGGGGCGGTGTCCGAGCAGTACTTC. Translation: CASSPRLGAVSEQYF.

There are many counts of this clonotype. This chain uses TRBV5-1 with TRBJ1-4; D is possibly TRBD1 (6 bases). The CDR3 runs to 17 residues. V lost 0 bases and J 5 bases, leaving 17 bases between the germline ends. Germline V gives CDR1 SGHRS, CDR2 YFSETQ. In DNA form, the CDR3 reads TGCGCCAGCAGCTTGGGAACATTACAGGGCCGGAATGAAAAACTGTTTTTT. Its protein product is CASSLGTLQGRNEKLFF. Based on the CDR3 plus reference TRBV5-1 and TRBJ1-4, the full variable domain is KAGVTQTPRYLIKTRGQQVTLSCSPISGHRSVSWYQQTPGQGLQFLFEYFSETQRNKGNFPGRFSGRQFSNSRSEMNVSTLELGDSALYLCASSLGTLQGRNEKLFFGSGTQLSVL.

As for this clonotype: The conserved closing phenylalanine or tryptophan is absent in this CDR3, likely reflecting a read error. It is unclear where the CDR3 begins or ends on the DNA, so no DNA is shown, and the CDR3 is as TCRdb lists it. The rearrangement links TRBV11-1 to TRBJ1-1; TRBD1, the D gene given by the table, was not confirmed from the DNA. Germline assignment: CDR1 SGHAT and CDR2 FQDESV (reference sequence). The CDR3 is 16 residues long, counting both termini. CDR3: CASSSRVGTSNTEALY.

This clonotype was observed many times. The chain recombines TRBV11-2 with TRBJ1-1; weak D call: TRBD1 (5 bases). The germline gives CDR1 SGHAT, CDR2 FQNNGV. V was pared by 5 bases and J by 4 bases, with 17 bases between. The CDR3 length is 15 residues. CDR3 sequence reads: CASSRGGGLSTEAFF. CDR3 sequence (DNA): TGTGCCAGCAGCCGGGGGGGGGGGTTGAGCACTGAAGCTTTCTTT.

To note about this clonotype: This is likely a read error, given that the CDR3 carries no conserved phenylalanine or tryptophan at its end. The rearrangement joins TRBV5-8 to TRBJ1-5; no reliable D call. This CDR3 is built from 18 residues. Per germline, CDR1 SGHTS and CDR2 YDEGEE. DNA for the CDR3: TGTGCCAGCAGCCCCTGGGTGGCAGGTTATAATAGCAATCAACCCCAGCATATT. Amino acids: CASSPWVAGYNSNQPQHI.

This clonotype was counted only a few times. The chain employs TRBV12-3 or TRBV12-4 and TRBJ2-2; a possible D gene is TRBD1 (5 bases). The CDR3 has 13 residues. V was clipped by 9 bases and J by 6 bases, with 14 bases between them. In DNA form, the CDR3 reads TGTGCCAGTAGCCGACAGATCGCCGGGGAGCTGTTTTTT. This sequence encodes CASSRQIAGELFF.

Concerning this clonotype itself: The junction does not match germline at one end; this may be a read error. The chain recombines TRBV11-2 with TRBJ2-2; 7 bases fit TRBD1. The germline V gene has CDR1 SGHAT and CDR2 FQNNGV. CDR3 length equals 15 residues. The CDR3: CASSLRTGGTGELLF. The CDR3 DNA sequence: TGTGCCAGCAGCCTGAGGACAGGTGGCACCGGGGAGCTGCTTTTT.

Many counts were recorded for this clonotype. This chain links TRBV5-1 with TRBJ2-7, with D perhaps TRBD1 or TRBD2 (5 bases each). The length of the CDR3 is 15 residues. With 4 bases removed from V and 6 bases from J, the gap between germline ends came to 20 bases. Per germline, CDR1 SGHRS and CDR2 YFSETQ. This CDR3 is CASSAWDLGPPEQYF. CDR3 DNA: TGCGCCAGCAGCGCCTGGGACCTTGGGCCTCCCGAGCAGTACTTC.

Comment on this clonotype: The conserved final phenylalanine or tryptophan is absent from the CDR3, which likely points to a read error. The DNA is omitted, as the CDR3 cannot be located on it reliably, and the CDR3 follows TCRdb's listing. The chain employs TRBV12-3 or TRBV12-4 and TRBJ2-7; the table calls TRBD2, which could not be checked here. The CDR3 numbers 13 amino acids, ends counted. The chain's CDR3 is CASSFWREDERYL.

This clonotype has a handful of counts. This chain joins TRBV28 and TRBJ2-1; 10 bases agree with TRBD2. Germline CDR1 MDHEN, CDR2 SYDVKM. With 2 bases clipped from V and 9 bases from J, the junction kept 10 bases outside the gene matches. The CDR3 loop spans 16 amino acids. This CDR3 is CASSLISGRELFEQFF. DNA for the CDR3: TGTGCCAGCAGTTTAATCAGCGGGAGGGAATTATTTGAGCAGTTCTTC.

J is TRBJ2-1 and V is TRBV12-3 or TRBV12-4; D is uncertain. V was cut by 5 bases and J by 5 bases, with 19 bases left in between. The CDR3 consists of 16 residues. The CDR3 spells CASSPLVSGPNNEQFF. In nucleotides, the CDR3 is TGTGCCAGCAGTCCCCTTGTTTCTGGCCCCAACAATGAGCAGTTCTTC.

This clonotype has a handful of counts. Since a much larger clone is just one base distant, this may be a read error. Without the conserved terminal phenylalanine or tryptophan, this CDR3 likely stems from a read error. The CDR3 reads CSVSTGRGTEAFI. In DNA, the CDR3 is TGCAGCGTTTCAACAGGGAGGGGCACTGAAGCTTTCATT. V and J are TRBV29-1 and TRBJ1-1; D perhaps matches TRBD1 (6 bases). The CDR3 extends over 13 amino acids. Trimming took 5 bases from V and 4 from J, leaving 14 bases between them. CDR1 is SQVTM, CDR2 ANQGSEA, per germline.

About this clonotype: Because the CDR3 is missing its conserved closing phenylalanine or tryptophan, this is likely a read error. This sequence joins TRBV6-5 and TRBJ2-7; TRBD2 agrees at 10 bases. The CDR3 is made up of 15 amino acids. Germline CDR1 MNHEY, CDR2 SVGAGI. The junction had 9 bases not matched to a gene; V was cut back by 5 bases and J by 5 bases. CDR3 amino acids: CASSTPSGRSNEQYL. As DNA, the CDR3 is TGTGCCAGCAGTACCCCTAGCGGGAGAAGCAACGAGCAGTACTTA.

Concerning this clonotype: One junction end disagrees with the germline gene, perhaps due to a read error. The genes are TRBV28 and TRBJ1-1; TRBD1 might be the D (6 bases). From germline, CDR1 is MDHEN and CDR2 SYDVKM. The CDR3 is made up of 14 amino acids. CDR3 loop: CASIPLQGHTEVFF. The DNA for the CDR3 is TGTGCCAGCATTCCCCTACAGGGTCATACTGAAGTTTTCTTT.

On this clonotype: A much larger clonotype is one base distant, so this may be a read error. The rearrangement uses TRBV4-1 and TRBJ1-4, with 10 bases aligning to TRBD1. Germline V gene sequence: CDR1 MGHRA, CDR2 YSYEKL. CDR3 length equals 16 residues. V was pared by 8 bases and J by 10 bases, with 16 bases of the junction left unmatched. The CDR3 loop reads CASGLDPGQGFGKLFF. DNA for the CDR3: TGCGCCAGCGGCCTTGATCCGGGACAGGGGTTTGGAAAACTGTTTTTT.

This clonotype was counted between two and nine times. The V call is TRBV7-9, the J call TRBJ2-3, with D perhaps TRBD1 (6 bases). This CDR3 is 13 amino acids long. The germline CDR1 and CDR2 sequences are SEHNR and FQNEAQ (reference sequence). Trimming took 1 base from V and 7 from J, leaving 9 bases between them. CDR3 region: CASSLDGGHTQYF. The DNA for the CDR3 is TGTGCCAGCAGCTTAGATGGGGGCCATACGCAGTATTTT.

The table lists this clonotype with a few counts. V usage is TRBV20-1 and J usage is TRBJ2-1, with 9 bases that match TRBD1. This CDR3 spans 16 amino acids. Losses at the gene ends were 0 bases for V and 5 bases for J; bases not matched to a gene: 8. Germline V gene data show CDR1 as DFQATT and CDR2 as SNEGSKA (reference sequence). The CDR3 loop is CSARDPGTGPNNEQFF. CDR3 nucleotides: TGCAGTGCTAGAGATCCGGGGACAGGGCCTAACAATGAGCAGTTCTTC.

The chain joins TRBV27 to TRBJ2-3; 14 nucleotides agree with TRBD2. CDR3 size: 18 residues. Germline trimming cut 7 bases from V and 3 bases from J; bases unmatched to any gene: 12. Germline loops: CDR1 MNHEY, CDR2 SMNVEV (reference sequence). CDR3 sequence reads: CASTPGLAGVRSTDTQYF. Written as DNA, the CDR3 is TGTGCCAGCACCCCGGGACTAGCGGGAGTAAGGTCGACAGATACGCAGTATTTT.

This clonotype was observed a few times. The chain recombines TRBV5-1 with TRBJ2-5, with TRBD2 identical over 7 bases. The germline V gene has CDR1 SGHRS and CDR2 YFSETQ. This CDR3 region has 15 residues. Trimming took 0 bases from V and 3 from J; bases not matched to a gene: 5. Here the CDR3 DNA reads TGCGCCAGCAGCTTGGCGAGGACTAGTGAAGAGACCCAGTACTTC. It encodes CASSLARTSEETQYF. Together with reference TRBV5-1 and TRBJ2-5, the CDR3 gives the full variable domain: KAGVTQTPRYLIKTRGQQVTLSCSPISGHRSVSWYQQTPGQGLQFLFEYFSETQRNKGNFPGRFSGRQFSNSRSEMNVSTLELGDSALYLCASSLARTSEETQYFGPGTRLLVL.